The 30 T cell receptor beta chains below come from one sample, sequenced in a study of post-analysis software for immune sequencing data. Study-wide findings and caveats: A handful of TRBV segments appeared more often in patients than in controls, and TRBV5-6, TRBV5-1 and TRBV20-1 were among these.

Their recognized antigens are unknown. Carried by the TCR beta cDNA libraries were unique molecular identifiers. From the PCR reads, TCRdb called clonotypes with MiXCR, one entry per CDR3 protein. This sample yields about 820,000 distinct CDR3 sequences, of which roughly 50% are seen a single time; around 4.5% belongs to the top ten. Sequenced material: blood. The receptors derive from a girl aged 5-17 years with multiple sclerosis.

V gene TRBV18 combines with J gene TRBJ2-1, with 8 bases matching TRBD1. The CDR3 contains 16 residues. Losses at the gene ends were 4 bases for V and 6 bases for J; bases not matched to a gene: 11. Germline V lookup: CDR1 KGHSH, CDR2 LQKENI. CDR3 DNA sequence: TGTGCCAGCTCACGGTCCTGGACAGGGATGGGCAATGAGCAGTTCTTC. It codes for CASSRSWTGMGNEQFF.

DNA for the CDR3: TGTGCCAGCAGTGAAGACAGGGACTATGGCTACACCTTC. It is translated as CASSEDRDYGYTF. This chain links TRBV2 with TRBJ1-2; perhaps TRBD1 as D (6 bases). The V gene's germline CDR1 is SNHLY and CDR2 FYNNEI. V gave up 1 base and J gave up 3 bases, with 6 bases separating them. This CDR3 has 13 residues.

The sample holds one count of this clonotype. The chain employs TRBV6-5 and TRBJ2-7; 7 bases line up with TRBD1. The junction had 5 bases not matched to a gene; V was cut back by 6 bases and J by 3 bases. The CDR3 covers 13 residues. Germline values: CDR1 MNHEY, CDR2 SVGAGI. CDR3: CASRVTGYYEQYF. The CDR3 bases are TGTGCCAGCAGGGTGACAGGGTACTACGAGCAGTACTTC.

The gene calls are TRBV12-3 or TRBV12-4 and TRBJ2-7; 7 bases align to TRBD2. CDR3 length: 15 residues. Trimming cost V 8 bases and J 0 bases; bases outside gene matches: 10. The CDR3 loop is CASPSSGRFSYEQYF. The CDR3 DNA is TGTGCCAGCCCTTCTAGCGGACGTTTCTCCTACGAGCAGTACTTC.

The rearrangement joins TRBV29-1 to TRBJ2-7; no clear D. Germline V lookup: CDR1 SQVTM, CDR2 ANQGSEA. Trimming shortened V by 0 bases and J by 6 bases, and 9 bases separated the two germline ends. This CDR3 has 12 residues. DNA of the CDR3: TGCAGCGTTGAAGATCTTGGGCGCGAGCAGTACTTC. Translated, it gives CSVEDLGREQYF.

This clonotype was observed a handful of times. This chain links TRBV10-3 with TRBJ1-2; TRBD1 matches 9 bases. Germline V gene data show CDR1 as ENHRY and CDR2 as SYGVKD. V was clipped by 0 bases and J by 2 bases; unmatched bases: 4. The length of the CDR3 is 16 residues. The CDR3 DNA reads as TGTGCCATCAGTGAGTCGACAGGGGGAGCCAACTATGGCTACACCTTC. It specifies CAISESTGGANYGYTF.

The chain couples TRBV25-1 to TRBJ2-1; D possibly matches TRBD1 or TRBD2 (5 bases each). The CDR3 length is 15 residues. Germline CDR1 reads MGHDK; CDR2 reads SYGVNS. Trimming left V 4 bases short and J 5 bases short, with 15 bases between. This CDR3 is CASSGRGEHHNEQFF. The DNA of the CDR3 is TGTGCCAGCAGTGGACGGGGCGAACACCACAATGAGCAGTTCTTC. The entire variable domain, with the rest obtained from reference TRBV25-1 and TRBJ2-1, is as follows: EADIYQTPRYLVIGTGKKITLECSQTMGHDKMYWYQQDPGMELHLIHYSYGVNSTEKGDLSSESTVSRIRTEHFPLTLESARPSHTSQYLCASSGRGEHHNEQFFGPGTRLTVL.

This clonotype was detected a few times. This chain joins TRBV24-1 and TRBJ2-5, with 8 positions matching TRBD1. The trim removed 3 bases at V and 5 bases at J, leaving 7 bases unmatched. CDR3 length equals 15 residues. Looked up from germline, CDR1 is KGHDR and CDR2 is SFDVKD. CDR3 nucleotide sequence: TGTGCCACCAGTGATCGACAGGGGAGCCACGAGACCCAGTACTTC. Translation: CATSDRQGSHETQYF.

A few counts support this clonotype. The V call is TRBV20-1, the J call TRBJ2-4; the D call may be TRBD1 or TRBD2 (5 bases each). Trimming shortened V by 3 bases and J by 9 bases, and 15 bases separated the two germline ends. The CDR3 covers 13 residues. Looked up from germline, CDR1 is DFQATT and CDR2 is SNEGSKA (reference sequence). The CDR3: CSASPGPVAIQYF. Written as DNA, the CDR3 is TGCAGTGCTAGTCCGGGACCCGTAGCCATTCAGTACTTC.

The chain has TRBV20-1 and TRBJ2-5, with 14 bases lining up with TRBD2. The CDR3 contains 15 residues. Trimming cost V 3 bases and J 5 bases; bases outside gene matches: 5. Germline assignment: CDR1 DFQATT and CDR2 SNEGSKA (reference sequence). The CDR3 DNA reads as TGCAGTGCTAGTCTGACTAGCGGGAGGGGGGAGACCCAGTACTTC. Protein product: CSASLTSGRGETQYF.

The chain is built from TRBV5-1 and TRBJ1-1, with D unclear. Germline V gene data show CDR1 as SGHRS and CDR2 as YFSETQ. V was cut by 0 bases and J by 5 bases, with 20 bases left in between. The CDR3 is made up of 17 amino acids. CDR3 region: CASSLARDTKGGTEAFF. CDR3 sequence (DNA): TGCGCCAGCAGCTTGGCCAGAGACACTAAAGGTGGGACTGAAGCTTTCTTT.

V gene TRBV20-1 combines with J gene TRBJ2-1, with TRBD2 identical over 12 bases. V shed 2 bases and J 1 base; nucleotides not matched to a gene: 3. This CDR3 is built from 16 residues. Germline values: CDR1 DFQATT, CDR2 SNEGSKA (reference sequence). CDR3: CSARSTSGGSYNEQFF. The CDR3 region has the DNA TGCAGTGCTAGATCGACTAGCGGGGGTTCCTACAATGAGCAGTTCTTC.

The chain carries TRBV20-1 and TRBJ2-7; D possibly corresponds to TRBD2 (5 bases). V shed 5 bases and J shed 7 bases, with 21 bases lying between them. There are 14 residues in the CDR3. The germline V gene encodes CDR1 DFQATT and CDR2 SNEGSKA (reference sequence). As DNA, the CDR3 is TGCAGTGCTTCCCCAGTGGGCATCCGCGGGGAGCAGTACTTC. Translating it yields CSASPVGIRGEQYF.

V and J are TRBV5-1 and TRBJ2-7; D perhaps matches TRBD2 (7 bases). V lost 0 bases, J lost 3 bases, and 13 bases lay in between. The CDR3 is 15 residues long. The germline V gene encodes CDR1 SGHRS and CDR2 YFSETQ. CDR3 bases: TGCGCCAGCAGCTTGGCGGGGGGCATACGCTACGAGCAGTACTTC. Translation: CASSLAGGIRYEQYF.

The chain carries TRBV20-1 and TRBJ1-6; maybe TRBD1 (5 bases). This CDR3 contains 17 residues. With 1 base removed from V and 0 bases from J, the gap between germline ends came to 13 bases. Germline CDR1 is DFQATT and CDR2 is SNEGSKA (reference sequence). CDR3 residues: CSARVGGFSSYNSPLHF. The DNA of the CDR3 is TGCAGTGCTAGAGTCGGGGGATTCTCCTCCTATAATTCACCCCTCCACTTT.

In this sample, this clonotype turned up a few times. This chain uses TRBV18 with TRBJ2-7, with a possible D match to TRBD2 (6 bases). Looked up from germline, CDR1 is KGHSH and CDR2 is LQKENI. V dropped 1 base and J dropped 0 bases, with 16 bases sitting between them. This CDR3 comprises 17 residues. For the CDR3, the DNA is TGTGCCAGCTCACCACGCCTCTGGGACTCGAGCTCCTACGAGCAGTACTTC. Translated: CASSPRLWDSSSYEQYF.

The sample holds one count of this clonotype. J is TRBJ2-3 and V is TRBV19; 10 bases fit TRBD1. The CDR3 runs 18 residues. Looked up from germline, CDR1 is LNHDA and CDR2 is SQIVND (reference sequence). The junction had 13 bases not matched to a gene; V was cut back by 4 bases and J by 3 bases. Here the CDR3 reads CASSTDEPWTGGTDTQYF. In DNA, the CDR3 is TGTGCCAGTAGTACCGACGAACCTTGGACAGGGGGGACAGATACGCAGTATTTT.

On this clonotype: At one of its ends the junction is not consistent with the germline gene, which may arise from a read error. V is TRBV11-2 and J is TRBJ2-1, with 11 bases matching TRBD2. From germline, CDR1 is SGHAT and CDR2 FQNNGV. This CDR3 has 14 residues. In nucleotides, the CDR3 is TGTGCCAGCAGTGGGACTAGCGGATACAATGGGCAGTTCTTC. Translated: CASSGTSGYNGQFF.

The sample holds a few counts of this clonotype. The J gene is TRBJ2-3, the V gene TRBV9; 8 bases align to TRBD2. V lost 4 bases and J lost 6; bases outside the gene matches: 13. Germline CDR1 SGDLS, CDR2 YYNGEE. The CDR3 covers 16 residues. The CDR3 sequence is CASSIRTSRPPDTQYF. CDR3 nucleotide sequence: TGTGCCAGCAGCATTCGGACTAGCAGGCCCCCGGATACGCAGTATTTT.

There are a few counts of this clonotype. The CDR3 reads CASSDLPGQGYEQYF. CDR3 nucleotides: TGCGCCAGCAGCGATTTACCGGGACAGGGCTACGAGCAGTACTTC. The chain carries TRBV5-1 and TRBJ2-7; 9 bases are a match to TRBD1. With 4 bases clipped from V and 3 bases from J, the junction kept 8 bases outside the gene matches. CDR3 length equals 15 residues. Germline lookup yields CDR1 SGHRS and CDR2 YFSETQ.

This clonotype was seen repeatedly, ten times or more. This rearrangement joins TRBV29-1 to TRBJ2-3; 11 nucleotides line up with TRBD1. The CDR3 totals 14 residues. J gave up 3 bases and V 4 bases, and 3 bases lay outside the gene matches. Germline V gives CDR1 SQVTM, CDR2 ANQGSEA. The CDR3 bases are TGCAGCGTTGGGACAGGGGGCTTAACAGATACGCAGTATTTT. Protein: CSVGTGGLTDTQYF.

With regard to this clonotype: One junction end does not reproduce the germline sequence, and a read error may be involved. The gene calls are TRBV5-1 and TRBJ2-1, with 11 bases that match TRBD1. The CDR3 is 18 residues long. Per the germline V gene, CDR1 is SGHRS and CDR2 is YFSETQ. DNA for the CDR3: TGCGCCAGCAGCTTGGGAGTTACCGGGACAGGGGGTAAAAATGGGCAGTTCTTC. It yields the protein CASSLGVTGTGGKNGQFF.

J is TRBJ2-7 and V is TRBV20-1; TRBD2 matches 12 bases. Germline CDR1 reads DFQATT; CDR2 reads SNEGSKA (reference sequence). The trim removed 6 bases at V and 7 bases at J, leaving 19 bases unmatched. CDR3 length equals 17 residues. The chain's CDR3 is CSAHLGMTSGRPGEQYF. Here the CDR3 DNA reads TGCAGTGCCCACCTGGGGATGACTAGCGGGAGACCGGGGGAGCAGTACTTC.

There are a few counts of this clonotype. J is TRBJ1-2 and V is TRBV7-2; D gene uncertain. Trimming cost V 5 bases and J 4 bases, with 17 bases left between them. The length of the CDR3 is 15 residues. From germline, CDR1 is SGHTA and CDR2 FQGNSA. CDR3 nucleotides: TGTGCCAGCAGCCCATCGTTCGTGGCCTCCTATGGCTACACCTTC. It translates to CASSPSFVASYGYTF.

In its sample, this clonotype was seen a few times. This chain links TRBV5-1 with TRBJ1-4; TRBD1 agrees at 8 bases. This CDR3 is 14 amino acids long. Germline CDR1 SGHRS, CDR2 YFSETQ. After removal of 2 bases from V and 3 bases from J, the junction contained 0 bases not matched to a gene. In nucleotides, the CDR3 is TGCGCCAGCAGCTTCAGGGGGCCTAATGAAAAACTGTTTTTT. Translating it yields CASSFRGPNEKLFF.

There are a few counts of this clonotype. The chain carries TRBV29-1 and TRBJ1-2, with 12 bases that match TRBD1. V shed 8 bases and J 3 bases; nucleotides not matched to a gene: 10. The germline CDR1 and CDR2 sequences are SQVTM and ANQGSEA. The length of the CDR3 is 15 residues. CDR3 in DNA: TGCAGCTTTCTTGGCGGGGACAGGGGGCACTATGGCTACACCTTC. Translation gives CSFLGGDRGHYGYTF.

The chain combines TRBV12-3 or TRBV12-4 with TRBJ1-5; tentatively, D is TRBD1 (5 bases). The CDR3 has 13 amino acids. With 6 bases removed from V and 7 bases from J, the gap between germline ends came to 13 bases. CDR3 sequence: CASRWGVGQPQHF. The CDR3 DNA reads as TGTGCCAGCAGGTGGGGCGTCGGCCAGCCCCAGCATTTT.

The chain combines TRBV4-1 with TRBJ1-1, with D possibly being TRBD1 (5 bases). Per the germline V gene, CDR1 is MGHRA and CDR2 is YSYEKL. V was clipped by 0 bases and J by 5 bases, with 10 bases between them. The CDR3 covers 14 residues. This CDR3 reads CASSQDRVETEAFF. The DNA for the CDR3 is TGCGCCAGCAGCCAAGACAGGGTCGAAACTGAAGCTTTCTTT.

The genes are TRBV7-6 and TRBJ2-7, with 9 bases that match TRBD1. From germline, CDR1 is SGHVS and CDR2 FNYEAQ. The CDR3 has 15 amino acids. The J segment lost 6 bases and the V segment lost 5 bases, leaving 11 bases of the junction unmatched. The CDR3 bases are TGTGCCAGCAGCGCCGGGACAGGGTTTTTTGGCGAGCAGTACTTC. This translates into CASSAGTGFFGEQYF.

The chain couples TRBV18 to TRBJ2-7, with D unresolved. CDR1 and CDR2 (germline): KGHSH, LQKENI. V was trimmed by 2 bases and J by 0 bases, leaving 5 bases between them. The CDR3 spans 13 residues. The CDR3 protein is CASSPDVSYEQYF. The CDR3 DNA reads TGTGCCAGCTCACCAGACGTCTCCTACGAGCAGTACTTC. The whole variable domain, filled in from reference TRBV18 and TRBJ2-7, reads NAGVMQNPRHLVRRRGQEARLRCSPMKGHSHVYWYRQLPEEGLKFMVYLQKENIIDESGMPKERFSAEFPKEGPSILRIQQVVRGDSAAYFCASSPDVSYEQYFGPGTRLTVT.